Each of the 8 T cell receptor beta chains below was sequenced from the same sample in a study of regulatory T cells in long-lasting Graves disease. Documented time point: newly diagnosed GD, antithyroid drugs for less than 3 months. The TCR library was made from RNA that had been extracted from PBMCs in TRIzol. Arm-PCR of CDR3 regions and iRepertoire HTBI primers were used to build TCR beta libraries. TCRdb ran MiXCR on the multiplex PCR reads and lists one entry per CDR3 protein. Of 400,000 to 500,000 distinct CDR3 sequences in the sample, around 14% were seen once. These sequences were also reported in another study, on T cells in Graves' hyperthyroidism and ophthalmopathy.

The source was peripheral blood mononuclear cells (PBMCs), collected at new diagnosis, from a patient treated with antithyroid drugs. Source of these receptors: a woman aged 25 to 39 with Graves disease.

The rearrangement links TRBV12-3 or TRBV12-4 to TRBJ2-7; no clear D. This CDR3 has 14 amino acids. Trimming took 0 bases from V and 6 from J, leaving 12 bases between them. The CDR3 sequence is CASSLAHLVREQYF. The DNA of the CDR3 is TGTGCCAGCAGTTTAGCCCACCTGGTTCGCGAGCAGTACTTC.

This chain links TRBV27 with TRBJ2-7, with D perhaps matching TRBD1 or TRBD2 (5 bases each). The CDR3 spans 14 residues. The V gene's germline CDR1 is MNHEY and CDR2 SMNVEV (reference sequence). Trimming shortened V by 2 bases and J by 6 bases, and 14 bases separated the two germline ends. CDR3 region: CASSLRGRLGEQYF. CDR3 sequence (DNA): TGTGCCAGCAGTTTAAGGGGACGCCTCGGCGAGCAGTACTTC.

The chain is built from TRBV20-1 and TRBJ2-3; no firm D call. The CDR3 runs 11 residues. The germline gives CDR1 DFQATT, CDR2 SNEGSKA (reference sequence). V dropped 5 bases and J dropped 6 bases, with 9 bases sitting between them. The CDR3 coding sequence is TGCAGTGCTGCTCTGGGGGATACGCAGTATTTT. Its translation: CSAALGDTQYF.

In its sample, this clonotype was seen a few times. This may come from a read error, since a much larger clone is one base off. The rearrangement joins TRBV20-1 to TRBJ2-3; D is unclear. This CDR3 has 12 amino acids. The germline CDR1 and CDR2 sequences are DFQATT and SNEGSKA (reference sequence). CDR3 nucleotide sequence: TGCAGTGCTAGAGATTCTTGGGATACGCAGTGTTTT. As protein: CSARDSWDTQCF.

This sequence joins TRBV12-3 or TRBV12-4 and TRBJ2-3, with 9 nucleotides matching TRBD2. Trimming at V came to 2 bases and at J to 2 bases, leaving 2 bases not matched to a gene. The CDR3 has 15 amino acids. CDR3 nucleotides: TGTGCCAGCAGTTTACAGGGACTAGCCACAGATACGCAGTATTTT. The encoded protein is CASSLQGLATDTQYF.

In the case of this clonotype: A far larger clone is one base from this, pointing to a likely read error. This rearrangement joins TRBV28 to TRBJ2-1; D perhaps matches TRBD2 (6 bases). V shed 6 bases and J shed 6 bases, with 15 bases lying between them. The CDR3 has 14 residues. Germline CDR1 MDHEN, CDR2 SYDVKM. CDR3 nucleotides: TGTGCCAGCAGCTTAGGAGGGAGTGGCAATGAGCAGTTCTTC. It is translated as CASSLGGSGNEQFF. Supplemented by reference TRBV28 and TRBJ2-1, the full variable domain reads DVKVTQSSRYLVKRTGEKVFLECVQDMDHENMFWYRQDPGLGLRLIYFSYDVKMKEKGDIPEGYSVSREKKERFSLILESASTNQTSMYLCASSLGGSGNEQFFGPGTRLTVL.

This clonotype has more than one count but fewer than ten. Being one base from a much bigger clone, this may be a read error. The chain carries TRBV12-3 or TRBV12-4 and TRBJ2-5, with D possibly matching TRBD2 (7 bases). The CDR3 contains 15 residues. Here the CDR3 reads CASSFWRGRPETQHF. DNA for the CDR3: TGTGCCAGCAGTTTCTGGCGGGGGCGCCCAGAGACCCAGCACTTC.

V usage is TRBV18 and J usage is TRBJ2-7; no clear D gene. V was cut by 2 bases and J by 0 bases, with 11 bases left in between. This CDR3 is built from 15 residues. Germline V gene lookup returns CDR1 KGHSH and CDR2 LQKENI. This CDR3 is CASSPIRASSYEQYF. CDR3 DNA sequence: TGTGCCAGCTCACCAATAAGGGCAAGCTCCTACGAGCAGTACTTC.